Shown below are 15 T cell receptor beta chains from a single sample sequenced in a study of beta chain features in type 1 diabetes (dated by TCRdb to about 2018). Library preparation used the immunoSEQ multiplex PCR assay. All of the isolated RNA was reverse transcribed with the High Capacity cDNA Reverse Transcription Kit, so expressed TCRB transcripts were sequenced. TCRdb provides this immuneACCESS table in a form limited to in-frame rearrangements. Some clones are lacking; in checked studies, under half of them reflect an unresolved V gene, and why the rest are absent is not known. The table for this sample lists fewer than 250,000 clones; 9.6% of them were counted only once. The ten largest clones add up to about 0.03% of the sample. The sequencing sample was made of naive CD4+ T cells from blood. The meaning of the sample's cell subset or site label: true naive CD4+ T cells. Receptors were obtained from a woman between 18 and 30 years old in good health.

This clone was seen a few times. CDR3 DNA: TGCGCCAGCAGCCAAGTAGGGGCTTCTGGGGCCAACGTCCTGACTTTC. It encodes CASSQVGASGANVLTF. The chain couples TRBV4-1 to TRBJ2-6, with D perhaps matching TRBD1 (5 bases). The germline V gene encodes CDR1 MGHRA and CDR2 YSYEKL. The CDR3 consists of 16 residues. The V gene lost 1 base and the J gene lost 1 base, with 8 bases spanning the gap.

This clone was counted between two and nine times. This chain links TRBV10-3 with TRBJ1-1; 7 nucleotides match TRBD1. The CDR3 is 12 amino acids. Germline V gene sequence: CDR1 ENHRY, CDR2 SYGVKD. The J segment lost 2 bases and the V segment lost 9 bases, leaving 3 bases of the junction unmatched. The CDR3 nucleotides are TGTGCCATAACAGGGGAAAACACTGAAGCTTTCTTT. As protein: CAITGENTEAFF.

This clone has more than one count but fewer than ten. This sequence joins TRBV7-2 and TRBJ2-1, with 10 bases fitting TRBD1. Germline CDR1 reads SGHTA; CDR2 reads FQGNSA. The junction had 3 bases not matched to a gene; V was cut back by 3 bases and J by 4 bases. This CDR3 has 15 amino acids. CDR3 loop: CASSLDRGLYNEQFF. As DNA, the CDR3 is TGTGCCAGCAGCTTGGACAGGGGGTTATACAATGAGCAGTTCTTC.

In its sample, this clone was seen a few times. The chain joins TRBV7-9 to TRBJ1-1, with D perhaps matching TRBD1 (5 bases). The CDR3 totals 14 residues. The germline V gene encodes CDR1 SEHNR and CDR2 FQNEAQ (reference sequence). Trimming stripped 3 bases from V and 0 bases from J, with 8 bases between. CDR3 sequence reads: CASSLGGMNTEAFF. The CDR3 DNA reads TGTGCCAGCAGCTTGGGGGGTATGAACACTGAAGCTTTCTTT.

This chain connects TRBV28 to TRBJ2-2; D is ambiguous. The CDR3 runs to 13 residues. The V end lost 7 bases, the J end lost 0 bases, and 6 bases lay between the germline ends. Germline V CDR1 and CDR2: MDHEN, SYDVKM. This chain's CDR3 is CASTGSNTGELFF. The CDR3 DNA reads TGTGCCAGCACAGGTTCGAACACCGGGGAGCTGTTTTTT. Together with reference TRBV28 and TRBJ2-2, the CDR3 gives the full variable domain: DVKVTQSSRYLVKRTGEKVFLECVQDMDHENMFWYRQDPGLGLRLIYFSYDVKMKEKGDIPEGYSVSREKKERFSLILESASTNQTSMYLCASTGSNTGELFFGEGSRLTVL.

This clone was seen a handful of times. CDR3 bases: TGTGCCTGGAGTGGGACAGAAACTGGAAACACCATATATTTT. Its protein is CAWSGTETGNTIYF. The chain combines TRBV30 with TRBJ1-3; TRBD1 might be the D (6 bases). V lost 1 base and J lost 2, with 9 bases in between. Germline V gene lookup returns CDR1 GTSNPN and CDR2 SVGIG (reference sequence). This CDR3 is 14 amino acids long.

The table lists this clone with a few counts. V is TRBV5-1 and J is TRBJ1-1; D uncertain. Germline V CDR1 and CDR2: SGHRS, YFSETQ. V lost 0 bases, J lost 0 bases, and 6 bases lay in between. The CDR3 has 14 amino acids. The CDR3 region is CASSLDTVNTEAFF. As DNA, the CDR3 is TGCGCCAGCAGCTTGGATACAGTGAACACTGAAGCTTTCTTT.

This sequence joins TRBV7-3 and TRBJ1-3, with D possibly matching TRBD1 (5 bases). The CDR3 spans 17 residues. V shed 1 base and J shed 3 bases, with 16 bases lying between them. Germline loops: CDR1 SGHTA, CDR2 FQGTGA. CDR3 protein: CASSLMRDRSHGNTIYF. DNA for the CDR3: TGTGCCAGCAGCTTAATGCGCGACAGAAGCCATGGAAACACCATATATTTT.

In its sample, this clone was seen a few times. The chain has TRBV6-6 and TRBJ2-5; 12 positions agree with TRBD2. V dropped 11 bases and J dropped 5; count of bases not matched to a gene: 15. The CDR3 length is 16 residues. Germline V gives CDR1 MNHNY, CDR2 SVGAGI (reference sequence). CDR3 loop: CAVARTSGMFLETQYF. In DNA, the CDR3 is TGTGCCGTCGCTCGGACTAGCGGGATGTTTCTGGAGACCCAGTACTTC.

This clone has a count of ten or more. The chain has TRBV7-9 and TRBJ2-5; D may be TRBD2 (5 bases). Germline V gene sequence: CDR1 SEHNR, CDR2 FQNEAQ (reference sequence). The CDR3 has 14 residues. Trimming stripped 1 base from V and 4 bases from J, with 10 bases between. CDR3 bases: TGTGCCAGCAGCTTAGAAGAGGGAAGAGAGACCCAGTACTTC. It specifies CASSLEEGRETQYF.

The CDR3 nucleotides read TGTGCCAGCAACAGCTTCCCGACCGCTGAGCTGTTTTTT. It yields the protein CASNSFPTAELFF. The chain couples TRBV19 to TRBJ2-2, with unresolved D. The CDR3 length is 13 residues. V was pared by 9 bases and J by 11 bases, with 19 bases between. Germline V CDR1 and CDR2: LNHDA, SQIVND (reference sequence).

The chain combines TRBV5-1 with TRBJ2-7; 11 bases are shared with TRBD2. The ends lost 3 bases at V and 6 bases at J; junction bases unmatched: 11. Germline-derived CDR1 and CDR2 are SGHRS and YFSETQ. The CDR3 sequence is 16 residues long. The CDR3 spells CASSSPSGGRAAEQYF. DNA of the CDR3: TGCGCCAGCAGCTCCCCTAGCGGGGGGCGTGCGGCCGAGCAGTACTTC. The variable domain in full, completed from reference TRBV5-1 and TRBJ2-7, reads KAGVTQTPRYLIKTRGQQVTLSCSPISGHRSVSWYQQTPGQGLQFLFEYFSETQRNKGNFPGRFSGRQFSNSRSEMNVSTLELGDSALYLCASSSPSGGRAAEQYFGPGTRLTVT.

This clone has more than one count but fewer than ten. This sequence joins TRBV30 and TRBJ1-2; TRBD1 matches at 7 bases. The CDR3 is 13 amino acids. V shed 8 bases, J shed 5 bases, and the junction held 11 bases outside the gene matches. From germline, CDR1 is GTSNPN and CDR2 SVGIG (reference sequence). CDR3 sequence (DNA): TGTGCCCTTAACCGGGACAGACTATATGGCTACACCTTC. Its protein product is CALNRDRLYGYTF.

The chain combines TRBV2 with TRBJ1-3; D not certain. CDR3 length: 14 amino acids. CDR1 and CDR2 (germline): SNHLY, FYNNEI. The V gene lost 3 bases and the J gene lost 2 bases, with 8 bases spanning the gap. CDR3 sequence reads: CASSDRGTGNTIYF. The CDR3 bases are TGTGCCAGCAGTGATCGAGGGACTGGAAACACCATATATTTT.

V usage is TRBV9 and J usage is TRBJ1-4; D not resolved. V was clipped by 3 bases and J by 4 bases, with 10 bases between them. The CDR3 consists of 14 residues. CDR1 is SGDLS, CDR2 YYNGEE, per germline. CDR3 nucleotide sequence: TGTGCCAGCAGCGCCCCGGGGAGTAATGAAAAACTGTTTTTT. Translation: CASSAPGSNEKLFF.